This T cell receptor (beta chain) is from a study of blood T cell repertoires in COVID-19. Study-level information: The United States, Italy and Spain provided the acute and convalescent COVID-19 samples.

Participant-given clinical history determined each cohort assignment. Measured with immunoSEQ multiplex PCR; TCRdb has only the in-frame clones, and not every one. The sample yields some 300,000 clones, 75% to 90% seen once. Sequenced input: PBMCs or T cells enriched from blood (not recorded which). This TCR derives from a woman aged 35 to 49 who had recovered from COVID-19.

CDR3 DNA: TGTGCCAGCAGTTACGTAGCCTTGAACACTGAAGCTTTCTTT. Protein sequence: CASSYVALNTEAFF. The chain employs TRBV6-5 and TRBJ1-1; D gene uncertain. The germline V and J ends were trimmed by 2 bases and 0 bases, with 7 bases remaining between them. This CDR3 has 14 residues. Per germline, CDR1 MNHEY and CDR2 SVGAGI.